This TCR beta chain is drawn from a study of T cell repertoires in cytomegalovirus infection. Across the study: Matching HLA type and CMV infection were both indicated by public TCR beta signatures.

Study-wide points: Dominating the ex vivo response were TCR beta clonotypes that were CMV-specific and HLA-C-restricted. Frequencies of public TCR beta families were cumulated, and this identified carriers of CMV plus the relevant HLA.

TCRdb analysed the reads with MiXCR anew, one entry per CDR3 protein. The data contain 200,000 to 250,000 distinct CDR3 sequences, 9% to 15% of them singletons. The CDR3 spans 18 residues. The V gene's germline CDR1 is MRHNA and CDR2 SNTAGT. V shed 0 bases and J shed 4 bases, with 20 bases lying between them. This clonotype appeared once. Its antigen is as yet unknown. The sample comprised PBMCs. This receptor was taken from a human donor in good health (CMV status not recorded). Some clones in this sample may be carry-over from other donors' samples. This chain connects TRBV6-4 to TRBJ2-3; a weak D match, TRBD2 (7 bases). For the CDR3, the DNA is TGTGCCAGCAGTGACTCGGCCCCGTGGGGGGGCCGGGCAGATACGCAGTATTTT. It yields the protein CASSDSAPWGGRADTQYF.